This T cell receptor (beta chain) was profiled in a study of T cells in Graves' hyperthyroidism and ophthalmopathy. General study points: Blood also contained most expanded thyroid clonotypes above 0.001.

The source material, RNA transcripts, was used to amplify TCR beta CDR3 regions. HTBI primers drove first-round RT-PCR of the TCR CDR3. TCRdb reprocessed the multiplex PCR reads via MiXCR and lists one record per CDR3 protein. Among fewer than 600,000 distinct CDR3 sequences listed, 12% to 15% were seen once. This clonotype was recorded many times. What it binds is not known. PBMCs came from 9 to 10 ml fresh peripheral blood. Sequencing was carried out using blood. This sequence originates from a middle-aged woman with Graves' hyperthyroidism.

The CDR3 sequence: CAWRRQGQNYGYTF. The CDR3 region has the DNA TGTGCCTGGAGGAGACAGGGACAGAACTATGGCTACACCTTC. V usage is TRBV30 and J usage is TRBJ1-2; 7 bases map to TRBD1. Trimming cost V 3 bases and J 2 bases; bases outside gene matches: 6. Germline loops: CDR1 GTSNPN, CDR2 SVGIG (reference sequence). CDR3 size: 14 residues.